This T cell receptor beta chain was recovered during a study of T cells in localized non-small cell lung cancer. The method was immunoSEQ multiplex PCR; TCRdb's version includes in-frame clones alone and lacks a portion of them. Of about 22,000 clones listed, 88% are singletons. V lost 2 bases to trimming and J lost 5 bases; unmatched junction nucleotides: 9. The germline V gene encodes CDR1 SGHRS and CDR2 YFSETQ. The CDR3 runs 15 residues. The chain employs TRBV5-1 and TRBJ1-2; 7 bases agree with TRBD1. The source was PBMCs, collected before any cancer treatment. The TCR was taken from a man aged 35 to 69 with stage II squamous cell lung carcinoma. In nucleotides, the CDR3 is TGCGCCAGCAGCTTACCTACGACAGGGAGATATGGCTACACCTTC. The encoded protein is CASSLPTTGRYGYTF.